Below, 8 T cell receptor beta chains from the same sample are listed, as sequenced in a study of response to subunit inactivated influenza vaccine. In TCRdb, the RT-PCR reads were re-called with MiXCR into one record per CDR3 protein. The sample has hundreds of thousands of distinct CDR3 sequences; around 13% are singletons. This material consisted of PBMCs from blood, taken around two weeks before vaccination. These receptor sequences come from a man aged 50 to 59 who received an inactivated influenza vaccine.

The rearrangement uses TRBV9 and TRBJ2-5, with D possibly TRBD2 on 6 matching bases. V lost 0 bases, J lost 1 base, and 7 bases lay in between. The CDR3 spans 14 residues. Germline values: CDR1 SGDLS, CDR2 YYNGEE. The CDR3 coding sequence is TGTGCCAGCAGCGTAGCAGCGGGCCAAGAGACCCAGTACTTC. Protein product: CASSVAAGQETQYF.

This clonotype was found a few times. V and J are TRBV10-3 and TRBJ2-7; 9 nucleotides match TRBD1. J was trimmed by 6 bases and V by 9 bases; bases with no gene match: 6. The germline gives CDR1 ENHRY, CDR2 SYGVKD. The CDR3 totals 12 residues. The CDR3 bases are TGTGCCATGGGACAGGGATTGGTCGAGCAGTACTTC. As protein: CAMGQGLVEQYF.

V and J are TRBV9 and TRBJ2-1, with 7 bases identical to TRBD2. This CDR3 contains 14 residues. Germline V lookup: CDR1 SGDLS, CDR2 YYNGEE. V gave up 6 bases and J gave up 6 bases; unmatched junction bases: 9. CDR3: CASTGGLYPNEQFF. The CDR3 bases are TGTGCCAGCACGGGGGGACTATACCCCAATGAGCAGTTCTTC.

This clonotype turned up a few times. J is TRBJ1-3 and V is TRBV6-1, with a possible D match to TRBD1 (5 bases). V was shortened by 5 bases and J by 0 bases, with 11 bases between the two germline ends. The CDR3 loop spans 15 amino acids. CDR1 and CDR2 (germline): MNHNS, SASEGT. The CDR3 DNA reads TGTGCCAGCAGTCGGTTACAGGACTCTGGAAACACCATATATTTT. Protein: CASSRLQDSGNTIYF.

The CDR3 DNA follows: TGCAGTGCTATCAATAATCTAGCGGGAGGACGAGAGACCCAGTACTTC. This encodes CSAINNLAGGRETQYF. The genes are TRBV20-1 and TRBJ2-5; 11 bases line up with TRBD2. V gave up 4 bases and J gave up 4 bases; unmatched junction bases: 11. Per the germline V gene, CDR1 is DFQATT and CDR2 is SNEGSKA (reference sequence). The CDR3 sequence is 16 residues long.

The CDR3 DNA sequence: TGTGCCATCAGTGGGCTAGCGGGCACAGATACGCAGTATTTT. It translates to CAISGLAGTDTQYF. The chain links TRBV10-3 to TRBJ2-3; 7 bases align to TRBD2. The germline gives CDR1 ENHRY, CDR2 SYGVKD. V shed 4 bases and J 1 base; nucleotides not matched to a gene: 2. The CDR3 has 14 residues.

This chain links TRBV10-3 with TRBJ2-5, with 7 bases aligning to TRBD1. Germline loops: CDR1 ENHRY, CDR2 SYGVKD. Unmatched junction bases numbered 6, after V lost 6 bases and J lost 5 bases. The CDR3 loop spans 13 amino acids. DNA for the CDR3: TGTGCCATCAGGGGACAGCCGGGGGAGACCCAGTACTTC. Amino acid sequence: CAIRGQPGETQYF.

This chain uses TRBV20-1 with TRBJ2-1; TRBD1 is a possible D gene (5 bases). CDR3 size: 13 residues. CDR1 is DFQATT, CDR2 SNEGSKA, per germline (reference sequence). Deletions cut 1 base from V and 3 bases from J, with 7 bases between. The CDR3 loop reads CSARGQYYNEQFF. The CDR3 bases are TGCAGTGCTAGAGGACAGTACTACAATGAGCAGTTCTTC.